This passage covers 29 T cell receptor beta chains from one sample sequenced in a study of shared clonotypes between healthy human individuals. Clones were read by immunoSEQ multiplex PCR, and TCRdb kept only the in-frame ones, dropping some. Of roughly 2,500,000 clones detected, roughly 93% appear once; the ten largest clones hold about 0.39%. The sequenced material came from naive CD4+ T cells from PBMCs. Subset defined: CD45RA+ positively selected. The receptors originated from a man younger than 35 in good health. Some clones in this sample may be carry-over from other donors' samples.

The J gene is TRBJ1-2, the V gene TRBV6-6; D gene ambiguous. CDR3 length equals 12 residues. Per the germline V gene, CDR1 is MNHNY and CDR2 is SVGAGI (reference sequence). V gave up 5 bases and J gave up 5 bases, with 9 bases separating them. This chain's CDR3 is CASSPPGYGYTF. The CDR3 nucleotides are TGTGCCAGCAGTCCTCCAGGTTATGGCTACACCTTC.

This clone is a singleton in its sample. The DNA of the CDR3 is TGTGCCAGCAAACCGGGATCACACGGCTACACCTTC. Translated, it gives CASKPGSHGYTF. The gene calls are TRBV28 and TRBJ1-2; D is undetermined. Looked up from germline, CDR1 is MDHEN and CDR2 is SYDVKM. Trimming pared 7 bases from V and 8 bases from J, leaving 14 bases between. This CDR3 has 12 amino acids.

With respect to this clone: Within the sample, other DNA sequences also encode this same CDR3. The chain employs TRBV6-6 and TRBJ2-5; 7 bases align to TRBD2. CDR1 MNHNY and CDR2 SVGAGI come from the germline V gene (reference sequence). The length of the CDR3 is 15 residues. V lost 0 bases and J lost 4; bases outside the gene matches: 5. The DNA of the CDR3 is TGTGCCAGCAGTTACTCGGGCGGGAGCGGAGAGACCCAGTACTTC. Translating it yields CASSYSGGSGETQYF.

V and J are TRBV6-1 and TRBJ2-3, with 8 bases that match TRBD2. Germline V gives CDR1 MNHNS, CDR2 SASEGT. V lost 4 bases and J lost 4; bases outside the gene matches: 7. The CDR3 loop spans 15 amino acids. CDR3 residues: CASSVQPAGADTQYF. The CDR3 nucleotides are TGTGCCAGCAGTGTTCAACCAGCGGGAGCAGATACGCAGTATTTT.

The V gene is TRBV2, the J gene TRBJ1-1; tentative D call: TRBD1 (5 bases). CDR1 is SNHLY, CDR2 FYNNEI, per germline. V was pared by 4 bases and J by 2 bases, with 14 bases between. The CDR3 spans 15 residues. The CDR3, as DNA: TGTGCCAGCAGTGTTGGGGGAAGCTATAACACTGAAGCTTTCTTT. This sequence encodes CASSVGGSYNTEAFF.

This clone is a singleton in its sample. CDR3 sequence reads: CASSPPTVANYGYTF. The CDR3 bases are TGTGCCAGCAGTCCCCCGACAGTTGCTAACTATGGCTACACCTTC. This chain connects TRBV28 to TRBJ1-2, with D maybe TRBD1 (5 bases). The CDR3 extends over 15 amino acids. Trimming removed 5 bases from V and 0 bases from J, with 13 bases in between. CDR1 MDHEN and CDR2 SYDVKM come from the germline V gene.

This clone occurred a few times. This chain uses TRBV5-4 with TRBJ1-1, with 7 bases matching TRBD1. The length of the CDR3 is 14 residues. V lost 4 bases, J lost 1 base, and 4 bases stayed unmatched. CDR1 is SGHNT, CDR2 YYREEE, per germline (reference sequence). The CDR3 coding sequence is TGTGCCAGCAGCGCCCGACAGGGGAACACTGAAGCTTTCTTT. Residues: CASSARQGNTEAFF.

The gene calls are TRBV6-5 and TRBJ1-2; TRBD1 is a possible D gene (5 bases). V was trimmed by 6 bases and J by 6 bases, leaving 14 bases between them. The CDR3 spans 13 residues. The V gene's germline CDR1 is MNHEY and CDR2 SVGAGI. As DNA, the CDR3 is TGTGCCAGCAGAGAGTCCGGGACCGATGGCTACACCTTC. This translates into CASRESGTDGYTF.

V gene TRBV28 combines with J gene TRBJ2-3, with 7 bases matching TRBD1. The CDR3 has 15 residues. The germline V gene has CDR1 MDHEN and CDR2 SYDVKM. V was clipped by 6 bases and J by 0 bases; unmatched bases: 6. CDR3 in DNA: TGTGCCAGCAGCCGAGACAGGGCTAGCACAGATACGCAGTATTTT. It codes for CASSRDRASTDTQYF.

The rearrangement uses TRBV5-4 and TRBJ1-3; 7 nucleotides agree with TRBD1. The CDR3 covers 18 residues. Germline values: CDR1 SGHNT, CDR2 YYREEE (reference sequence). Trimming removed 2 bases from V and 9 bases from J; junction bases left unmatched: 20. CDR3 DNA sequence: TGTGCCAGCAGCTTCAGACAGGGCTTAACCTCCCTGGGGGGCACCATATATTTT. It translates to CASSFRQGLTSLGGTIYF.

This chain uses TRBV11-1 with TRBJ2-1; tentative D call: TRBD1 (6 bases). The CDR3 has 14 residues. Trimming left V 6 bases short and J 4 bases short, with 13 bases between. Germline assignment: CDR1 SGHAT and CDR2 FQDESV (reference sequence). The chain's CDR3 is CASSSYQGYNEQFF. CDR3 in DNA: TGTGCCAGCAGTTCTTATCAGGGGTACAATGAGCAGTTCTTC.

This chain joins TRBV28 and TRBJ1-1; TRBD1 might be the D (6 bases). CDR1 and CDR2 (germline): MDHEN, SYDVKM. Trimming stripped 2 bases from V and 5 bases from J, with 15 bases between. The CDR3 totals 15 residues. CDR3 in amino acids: CASSLIGARGTEAFF. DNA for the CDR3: TGTGCCAGCAGTTTAATTGGAGCGAGGGGGACTGAAGCTTTCTTT.

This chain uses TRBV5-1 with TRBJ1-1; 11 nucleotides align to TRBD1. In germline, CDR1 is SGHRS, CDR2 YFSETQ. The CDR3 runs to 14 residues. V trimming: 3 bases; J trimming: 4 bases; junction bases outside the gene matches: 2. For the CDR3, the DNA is TGCGCCAGCAGCTGGACAGGGGGCGTCACTGAAGCTTTCTTT. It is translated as CASSWTGGVTEAFF.

CDR3 in amino acids: CASTRSWTGPMNTEAFF. The CDR3 bases are TGTGCCAGCACCAGATCCTGGACAGGGCCCATGAACACTGAAGCTTTCTTT. The chain combines TRBV27 with TRBJ1-1; TRBD1 matches 8 bases. The CDR3 spans 17 residues. After removal of 7 bases from V and 0 bases from J, the junction contained 13 bases not matched to a gene. Germline lookup yields CDR1 MNHEY and CDR2 SMNVEV (reference sequence).

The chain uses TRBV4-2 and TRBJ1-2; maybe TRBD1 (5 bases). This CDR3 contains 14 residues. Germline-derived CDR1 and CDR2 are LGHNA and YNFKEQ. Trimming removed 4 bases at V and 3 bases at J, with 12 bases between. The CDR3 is CASSRAGSDYGYTF. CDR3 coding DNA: TGTGCCAGCAGCCGAGCAGGGTCGGACTATGGCTACACCTTC.

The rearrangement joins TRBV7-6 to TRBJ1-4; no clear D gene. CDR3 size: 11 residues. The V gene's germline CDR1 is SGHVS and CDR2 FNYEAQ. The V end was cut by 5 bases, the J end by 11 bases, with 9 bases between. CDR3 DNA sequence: TGTGCCAGCAGCCGTGGACTGAAACTGTTTTTT. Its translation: CASSRGLKLFF.

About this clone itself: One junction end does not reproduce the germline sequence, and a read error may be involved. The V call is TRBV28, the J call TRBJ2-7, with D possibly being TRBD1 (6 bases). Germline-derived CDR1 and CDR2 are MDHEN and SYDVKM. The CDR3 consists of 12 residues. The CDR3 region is CASSFHPGQRHF. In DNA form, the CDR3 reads TGTGCCAGCAGTTTTCATCCGGGACAACGGCACTTC. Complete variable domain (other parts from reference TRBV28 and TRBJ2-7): DVKVTQSSRYLVKRTGEKVFLECVQDMDHENMFWYRQDPGLGLRLIYFSYDVKMKEKGDIPEGYSVSREKKERFSLILESASTNQTSMYLCASSFHPGQRHFGPGTRLTVT.

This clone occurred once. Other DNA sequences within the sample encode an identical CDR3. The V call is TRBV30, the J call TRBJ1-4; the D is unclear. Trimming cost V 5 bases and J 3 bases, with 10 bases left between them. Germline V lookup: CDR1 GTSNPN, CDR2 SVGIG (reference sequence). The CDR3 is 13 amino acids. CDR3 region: CAWSGRANEKLFF. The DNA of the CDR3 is TGTGCCTGGTCGGGCCGTGCTAATGAAAAACTGTTTTTT.

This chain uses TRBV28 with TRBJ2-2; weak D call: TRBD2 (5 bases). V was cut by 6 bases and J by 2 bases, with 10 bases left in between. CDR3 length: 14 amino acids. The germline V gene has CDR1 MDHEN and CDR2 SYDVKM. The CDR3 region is CASRYRTNTGELFF. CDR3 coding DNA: TGTGCCAGCAGGTATAGGACTAACACCGGGGAGCTGTTTTTT.

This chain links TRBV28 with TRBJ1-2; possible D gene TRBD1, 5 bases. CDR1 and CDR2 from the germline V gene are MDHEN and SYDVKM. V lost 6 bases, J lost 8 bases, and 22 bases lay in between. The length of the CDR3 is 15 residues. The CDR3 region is CASSGHSDRLGGYTF. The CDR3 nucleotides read TGTGCCAGCAGCGGACACTCGGATCGGCTCGGCGGCTACACCTTC.

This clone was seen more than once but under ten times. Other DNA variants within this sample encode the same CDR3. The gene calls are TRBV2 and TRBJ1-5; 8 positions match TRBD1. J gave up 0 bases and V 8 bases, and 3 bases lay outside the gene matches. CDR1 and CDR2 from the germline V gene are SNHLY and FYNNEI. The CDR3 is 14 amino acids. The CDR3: CASHRGNSNQPQHF. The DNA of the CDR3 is TGTGCCAGCCACAGGGGGAATAGCAATCAGCCCCAGCATTTT. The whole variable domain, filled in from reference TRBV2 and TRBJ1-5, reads EPEVTQTPSHQVTQMGQEVILRCVPISNHLYFYWYRQILGQKVEFLVSFYNNEISEKSEIFDDQFSVERPDGSNFTLKIRSTKLEDSAMYFCASHRGNSNQPQHFGDGTRLSIL.

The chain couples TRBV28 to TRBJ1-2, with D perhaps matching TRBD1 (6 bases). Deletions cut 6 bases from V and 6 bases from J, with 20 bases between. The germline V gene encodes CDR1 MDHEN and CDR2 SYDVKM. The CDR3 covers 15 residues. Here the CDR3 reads CASSALGGAGDGYTF. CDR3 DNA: TGTGCCAGCAGCGCCCTTGGTGGGGCAGGGGATGGCTACACCTTC.

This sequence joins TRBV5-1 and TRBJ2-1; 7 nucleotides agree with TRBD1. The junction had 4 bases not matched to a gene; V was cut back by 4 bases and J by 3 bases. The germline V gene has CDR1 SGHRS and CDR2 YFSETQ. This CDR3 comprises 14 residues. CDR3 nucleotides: TGCGCCAGCAGCCCAGACAGGGTCTACAATGAGCAGTTCTTC. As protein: CASSPDRVYNEQFF.

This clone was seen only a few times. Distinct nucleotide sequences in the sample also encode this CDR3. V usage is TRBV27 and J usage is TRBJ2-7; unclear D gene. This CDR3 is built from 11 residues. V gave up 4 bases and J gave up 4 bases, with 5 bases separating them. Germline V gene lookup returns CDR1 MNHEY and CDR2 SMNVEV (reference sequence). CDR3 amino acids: CASSSRYEQYF. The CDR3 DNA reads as TGTGCCAGCAGTTCCAGGTACGAGCAGTACTTC.

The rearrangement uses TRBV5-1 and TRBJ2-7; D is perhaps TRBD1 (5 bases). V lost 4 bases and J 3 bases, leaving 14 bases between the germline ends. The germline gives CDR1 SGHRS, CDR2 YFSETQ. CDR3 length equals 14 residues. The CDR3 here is CASSASPRDYEQYF. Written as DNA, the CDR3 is TGCGCCAGCAGCGCGTCCCCCAGGGACTACGAGCAGTACTTC.

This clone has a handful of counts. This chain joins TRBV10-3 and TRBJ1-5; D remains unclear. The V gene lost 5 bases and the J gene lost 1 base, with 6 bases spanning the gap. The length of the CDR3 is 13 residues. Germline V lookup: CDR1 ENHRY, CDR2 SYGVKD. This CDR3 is CAISYGSNQPQHF. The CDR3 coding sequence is TGTGCCATCAGTTATGGCAGCAATCAGCCCCAGCATTTT.

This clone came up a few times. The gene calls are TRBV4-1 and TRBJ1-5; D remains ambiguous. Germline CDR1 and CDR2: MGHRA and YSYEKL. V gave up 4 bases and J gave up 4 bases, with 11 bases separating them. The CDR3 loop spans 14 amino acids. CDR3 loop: CASSPPGRNQPQHF. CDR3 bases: TGCGCCAGCAGCCCACCGGGGAGAAATCAGCCCCAGCATTTT.

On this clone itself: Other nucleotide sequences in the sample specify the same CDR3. CDR3 coding DNA: TGTGCCAGCTCACCAGGCAGGGGGGTTTACGAGCAGTACTTC. As protein: CASSPGRGVYEQYF. The chain carries TRBV18 and TRBJ2-7; the D gene is possibly TRBD1 (7 bases). This CDR3 comprises 14 residues. In germline, CDR1 is KGHSH, CDR2 LQKENI. V dropped 2 bases and J dropped 4 bases, with 12 bases sitting between them.

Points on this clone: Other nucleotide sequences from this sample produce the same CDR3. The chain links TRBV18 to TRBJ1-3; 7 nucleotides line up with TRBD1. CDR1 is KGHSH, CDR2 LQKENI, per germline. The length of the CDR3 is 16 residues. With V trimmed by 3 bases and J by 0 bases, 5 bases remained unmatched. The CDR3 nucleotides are TGTGCCAGCTCACCGCTGGACAGGAGCTCTGGAAACACCATATATTTT. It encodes CASSPLDRSSGNTIYF.